What follows are 10 T cell receptor beta chains derived from one specimen sequenced in a study of shared T cell receptors in the human thymus. Only in-frame clones appear in the TCRdb table, and some are missing; sequencing was by immunoSEQ multiplex PCR. This table holds about 660,000 clones, roughly 90% found once. The sample was also linked to a second study, of human thymus T cells.

Sequencing was performed on thymocytes. All receptors come from a boy younger than two with a congenital heart defect.

V and J are TRBV21-1 and TRBJ2-1; the table's D call of TRBD2 was not tested on the DNA. TRBV21-1 is a listed pseudogene. The CDR3 totals 18 residues. CDR3 protein: CASSSRPTSGRAYNEQFF. The CDR3 bases are TGTGCCAGCAGCTCCCGACCCACTAGCGGGAGGGCCTACAATGAGCAGTTCTTC.

The chain joins TRBV19 to TRBJ2-2; D is uncertain. Germline values: CDR1 LNHDA, CDR2 SQIVND (reference sequence). The CDR3 is 16 residues long. V was clipped by 2 bases and J by 3 bases, with 13 bases between them. CDR3 in amino acids: CASSIRMPSDTGELFF. The CDR3 nucleotides are TGTGCCAGTAGTATAAGAATGCCGAGTGACACCGGGGAGCTGTTTTTT.

The chain employs TRBV6-6 and TRBJ2-3; the match to TRBD2 covers 13 bases. Germline V gives CDR1 MNHNY, CDR2 SVGAGI (reference sequence). V dropped 6 bases and J dropped 3; count of bases not matched to a gene: 6. The CDR3 extends over 16 amino acids. In DNA, the CDR3 is TGTGCCAGCAGCAAACTAGCGGGAGGGCCAACAGATACGCAGTATTTT. Translation: CASSKLAGGPTDTQYF.

This clone was picked up a small number of times. The rearrangement uses TRBV7-8 and TRBJ1-1; TRBD1 matches at 10 bases. CDR1 and CDR2 (germline): SGHVS, FQNEAQ. The CDR3 consists of 16 residues. The V segment lost 5 bases and the J segment 1 base; nucleotides outside the gene matches: 7. The CDR3 loop is CASSPRDRGGNTEAFF. As DNA, the CDR3 is TGTGCCAGCAGCCCCCGGGACAGGGGAGGGAACACTGAAGCTTTCTTT. Full variable domain (missing parts from reference TRBV7-8 and TRBJ1-1): GAGVSQSPRYKVAKRGQDVALRCDPISGHVSLFWYQQALGQGPEFLTYFQNEAQLDKSGLPSDRFFAERPEGSVSTLKIQRTQQEDSAVYLCASSPRDRGGNTEAFFGQGTRLTVV.

This clone turned up a few times. J is TRBJ2-7 and V is TRBV5-1; 11 bases are a match to TRBD1. CDR1 and CDR2 (germline): SGHRS, YFSETQ. This CDR3 has 15 residues. Trimming at V came to 3 bases and at J to 0 bases, leaving 2 bases not matched to a gene. CDR3: CASSSGTGGSYEQYF. CDR3 coding DNA: TGCGCCAGCAGCTCGGGGACAGGGGGCTCCTACGAGCAGTACTTC.

The rearrangement uses TRBV29-1 and TRBJ2-7; 7 bases align to TRBD1. The length of the CDR3 is 14 residues. V lost 0 bases, J lost 2 bases, and 4 bases stayed unmatched. Germline V gene data show CDR1 as SQVTM and CDR2 as ANQGSEA. In DNA, the CDR3 is TGCAGCGTTGAAGATCGTACAGGGGCCTACGAGCAGTACTTC. Residues: CSVEDRTGAYEQYF.

The CDR3 loop reads CASSARGGGIGDNEQFF. The CDR3 coding sequence is TGTGCCAGCAGCGCGAGGGGGGGCGGGATAGGGGACAATGAGCAGTTCTTC. The rearrangement links TRBV9 to TRBJ2-1; D may be TRBD2 (7 bases). V dropped 3 bases and J dropped 5 bases, with 21 bases sitting between them. Per the germline V gene, CDR1 is SGDLS and CDR2 is YYNGEE. The CDR3 covers 17 residues.

The rearrangement joins TRBV9 to TRBJ1-3, with TRBD1 matching over 7 bases. There are 14 residues in the CDR3. Looked up from germline, CDR1 is SGDLS and CDR2 is YYNGEE. With 7 bases clipped from V and 4 bases from J, the junction kept 8 bases outside the gene matches. The CDR3 is CASCKQGKGNTIYF. For the CDR3, the DNA is TGTGCCAGCTGTAAACAGGGGAAAGGAAACACCATATATTTT.

The chain joins TRBV18 to TRBJ2-7; TRBD1 aligns across 7 bases. The CDR3 sequence is 16 residues long. Germline CDR1 and CDR2: KGHSH and LQKENI. Trimming cost V 4 bases and J 0 bases; bases outside gene matches: 9. CDR3 sequence reads: CASSRNRDRISYEQYF. The CDR3 coding sequence is TGTGCCAGCTCACGCAACCGGGACAGAATCTCCTACGAGCAGTACTTC.

J is TRBJ1-5 and V is TRBV2; 7 bases align to TRBD1. The CDR3 covers 15 residues. With 4 bases clipped from V and 5 bases from J, the junction kept 8 bases outside the gene matches. Germline-derived CDR1 and CDR2 are SNHLY and FYNNEI. CDR3 coding DNA: TGTGCCAGCAGTGGGGTGGGCAGGGGGGATCAGCCCCAGCATTTT. This codes for CASSGVGRGDQPQHF.